The rows below give T cell receptor beta chains drawn from one sample of a study of CD8 T cells in ankylosing spondylitis. TCRdb called the 5' RACE reads again in MiXCR, with one record for every CDR3 protein. Among 25,000 to 35,000 distinct CDR3 sequences listed, 14% were seen once. Sequenced: blood. The receptor set was obtained from a male donor with ankylosing spondylitis or in good health (not recorded which). Both conserved end residues are trimmed from each CDR3.

v_call,j_call,cdr3_aa
TRBV28,TRBJ2-7,ASSFLAGGTEQY
TRBV28,TRBJ1-1,ASSLKLAGLTEAF
TRBV7-9,TRBJ2-4,ASSLGGVGY
TRBV12-3/TRBV12-4,TRBJ2-2,ASSEILSGELF
TRBV21-1,TRBJ2-2,ASSGSAGPNTGELF
TRBV29-1,TRBJ2-3,SVEGAGVSTDTQY
TRBV29-1,TRBJ2-5,SVETGGTETQY
TRBV7-2,TRBJ2-3,ASSARGGTGTDTQY
TRBV12-3/TRBV12-4,TRBJ2-1,ASSHSGSGNEQF
TRBV4-3,TRBJ2-7,ASSQDRDGSYEQY
TRBV7-7,TRBJ2-3,ASSLGLTSTDTQY